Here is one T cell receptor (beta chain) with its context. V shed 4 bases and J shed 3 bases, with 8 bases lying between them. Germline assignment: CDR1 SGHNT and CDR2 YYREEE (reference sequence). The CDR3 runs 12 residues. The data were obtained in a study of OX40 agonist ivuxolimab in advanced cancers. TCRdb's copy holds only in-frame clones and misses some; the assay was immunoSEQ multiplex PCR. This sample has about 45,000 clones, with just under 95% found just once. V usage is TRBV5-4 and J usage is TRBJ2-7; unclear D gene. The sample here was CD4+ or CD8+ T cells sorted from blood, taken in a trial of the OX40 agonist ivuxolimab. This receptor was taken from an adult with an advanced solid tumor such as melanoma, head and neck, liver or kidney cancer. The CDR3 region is CASSGDFYEQYF. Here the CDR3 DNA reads TGTGCCAGCAGCGGTGATTTCTACGAGCAGTACTTC.